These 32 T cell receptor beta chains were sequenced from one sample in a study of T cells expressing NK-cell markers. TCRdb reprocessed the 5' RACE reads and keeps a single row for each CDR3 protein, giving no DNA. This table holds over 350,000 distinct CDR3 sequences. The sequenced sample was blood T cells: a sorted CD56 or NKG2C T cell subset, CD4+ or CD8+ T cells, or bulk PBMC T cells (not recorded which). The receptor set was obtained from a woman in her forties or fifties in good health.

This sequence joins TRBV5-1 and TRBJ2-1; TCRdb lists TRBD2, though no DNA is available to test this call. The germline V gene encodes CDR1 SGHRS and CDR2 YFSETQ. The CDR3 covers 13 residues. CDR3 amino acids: CASSLGLANEQFF.

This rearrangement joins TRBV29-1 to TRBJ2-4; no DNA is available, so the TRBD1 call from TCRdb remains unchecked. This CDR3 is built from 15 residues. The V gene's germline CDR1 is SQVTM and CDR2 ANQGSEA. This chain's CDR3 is CSVETGTVAKNIQYF.

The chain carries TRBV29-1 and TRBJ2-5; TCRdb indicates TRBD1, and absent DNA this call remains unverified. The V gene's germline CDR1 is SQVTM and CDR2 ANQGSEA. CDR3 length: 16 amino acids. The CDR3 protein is CSVAAIQGRRGETQYF.

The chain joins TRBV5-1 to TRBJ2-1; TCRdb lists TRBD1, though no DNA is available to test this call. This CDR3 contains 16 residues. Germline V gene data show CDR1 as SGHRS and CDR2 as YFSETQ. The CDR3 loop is CASSLFIGGSYNEQFF.

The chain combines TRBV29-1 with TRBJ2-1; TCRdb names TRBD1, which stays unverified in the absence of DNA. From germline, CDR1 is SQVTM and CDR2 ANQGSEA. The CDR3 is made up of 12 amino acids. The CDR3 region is CSVRQGRNEQFF.

CDR3 protein: CASSQEPLMGLRYF. This chain links TRBV3-1 with TRBJ2-5; TCRdb's assignment of TRBD2 cannot be checked, as there is no DNA. Per germline, CDR1 LGHDT and CDR2 YNNKEL (reference sequence). The CDR3 runs to 14 residues.

CDR3 sequence: CASSFRGGTQYF. This sequence joins TRBV11-3 and TRBJ2-5; there is no DNA to check the TCRdb D call of TRBD2. Germline CDR1 and CDR2: SGHNT and YENEEA. CDR3 length equals 12 residues. The variable domain in full, with the rest retrieved from reference TRBV11-3 and TRBJ2-5, is EAGVVQSPRYKIIEKKQPVAFWCNPISGHNTLYWYLQNLGQGPELLIRYENEEAVDDSQLPKDRFSAERLKGVDSTLKIQPAELGDSAVYLCASSFRGGTQYFGPGTRLLVL.

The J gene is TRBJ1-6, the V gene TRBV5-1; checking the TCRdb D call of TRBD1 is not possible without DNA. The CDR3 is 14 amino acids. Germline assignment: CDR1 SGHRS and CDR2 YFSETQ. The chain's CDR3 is CASSLGQGDSPLHF.

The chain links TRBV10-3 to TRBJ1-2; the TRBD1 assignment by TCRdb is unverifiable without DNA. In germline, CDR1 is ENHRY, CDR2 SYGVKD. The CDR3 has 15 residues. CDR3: CAISESPVPFHGYTF.

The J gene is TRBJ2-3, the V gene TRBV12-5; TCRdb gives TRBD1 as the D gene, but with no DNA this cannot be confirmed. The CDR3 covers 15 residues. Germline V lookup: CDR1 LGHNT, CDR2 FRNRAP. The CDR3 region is CASGLDTARADTQYF.

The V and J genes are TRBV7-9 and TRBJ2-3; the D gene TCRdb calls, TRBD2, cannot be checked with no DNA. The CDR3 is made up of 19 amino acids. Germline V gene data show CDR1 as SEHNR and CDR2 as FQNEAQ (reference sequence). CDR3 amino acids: CASSSRQIPGTSGTDTQYF. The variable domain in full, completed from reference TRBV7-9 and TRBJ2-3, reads DTGVSQNPRHKITKRGQNVTFRCDPISEHNRLYWYRQTLGQGPEFLTYFQNEAQLEKSRLLSDRFSAERPKGSFSTLEIQRTEQGDSAMYLCASSSRQIPGTSGTDTQYFGPGTRLTVL.

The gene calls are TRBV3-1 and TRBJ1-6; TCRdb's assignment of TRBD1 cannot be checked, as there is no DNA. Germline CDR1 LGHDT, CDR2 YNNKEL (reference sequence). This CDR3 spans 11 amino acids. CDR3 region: CASRDTGSLHF.

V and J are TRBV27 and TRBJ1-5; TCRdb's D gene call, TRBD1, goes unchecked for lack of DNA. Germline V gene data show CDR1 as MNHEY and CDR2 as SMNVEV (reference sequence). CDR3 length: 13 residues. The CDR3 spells CASSSTGTQPQHF.

CDR3 in amino acids: CASSTGTSSATQYF. The V gene is TRBV7-8, the J gene TRBJ2-5; TCRdb reports TRBD2, a call that lacks DNA to check it against. Germline V gene data show CDR1 as SGHVS and CDR2 as FQNEAQ. CDR3 length equals 14 residues.

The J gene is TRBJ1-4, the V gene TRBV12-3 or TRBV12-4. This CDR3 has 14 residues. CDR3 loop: CASISGATNEKLFF.

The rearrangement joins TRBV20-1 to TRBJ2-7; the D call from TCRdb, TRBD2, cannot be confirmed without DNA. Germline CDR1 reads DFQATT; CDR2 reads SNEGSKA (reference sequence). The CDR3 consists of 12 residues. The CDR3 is CSAREGQAAPYF.

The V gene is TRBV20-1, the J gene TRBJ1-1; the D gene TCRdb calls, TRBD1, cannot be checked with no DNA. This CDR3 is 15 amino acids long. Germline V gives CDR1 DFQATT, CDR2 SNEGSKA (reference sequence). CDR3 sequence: CSARDLPGRNTEAFF.

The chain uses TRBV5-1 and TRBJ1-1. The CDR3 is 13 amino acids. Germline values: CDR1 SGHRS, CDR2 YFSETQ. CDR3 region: CASRRGGPSRAFF. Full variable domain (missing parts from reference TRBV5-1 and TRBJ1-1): KAGVTQTPRYLIKTRGQQVTLSCSPISGHRSVSWYQQTPGQGLQFLFEYFSETQRNKGNFPGRFSGRQFSNSRSEMNVSTLELGDSALYLCASRRGGPSRAFFGQGTRLTVV.

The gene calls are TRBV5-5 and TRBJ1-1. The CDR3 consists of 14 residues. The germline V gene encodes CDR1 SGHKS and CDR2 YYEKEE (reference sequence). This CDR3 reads CASSLDMVITEAFF.

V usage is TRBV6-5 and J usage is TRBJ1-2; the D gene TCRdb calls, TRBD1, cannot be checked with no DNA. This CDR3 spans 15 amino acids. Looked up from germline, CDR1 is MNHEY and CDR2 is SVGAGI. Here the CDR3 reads CASSYDRLGGYGYTF.

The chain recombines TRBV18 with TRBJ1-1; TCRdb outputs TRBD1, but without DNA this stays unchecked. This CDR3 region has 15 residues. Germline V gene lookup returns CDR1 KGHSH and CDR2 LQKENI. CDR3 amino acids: CASSPSKTGVSEAFF.

CDR3 sequence reads: CASSEMSRDREPNEQFF. The V and J genes are TRBV6-1 and TRBJ2-1; the D gene TCRdb calls, TRBD1, cannot be checked with no DNA. The CDR3 contains 17 residues. CDR1 and CDR2 from the germline V gene are MNHNS and SASEGT.

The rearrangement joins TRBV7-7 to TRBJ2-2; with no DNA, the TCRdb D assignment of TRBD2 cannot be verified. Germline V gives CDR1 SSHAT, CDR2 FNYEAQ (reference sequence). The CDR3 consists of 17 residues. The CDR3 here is CASSFFGGPGNTGELFF.

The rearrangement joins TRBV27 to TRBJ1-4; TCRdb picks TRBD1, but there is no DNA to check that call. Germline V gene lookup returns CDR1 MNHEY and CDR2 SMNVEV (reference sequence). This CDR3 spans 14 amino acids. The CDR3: CASSQDSQAEKLFF.

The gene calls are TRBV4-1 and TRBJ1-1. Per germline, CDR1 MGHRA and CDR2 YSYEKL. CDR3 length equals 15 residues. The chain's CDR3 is CASSPMTGPTTEAFF.

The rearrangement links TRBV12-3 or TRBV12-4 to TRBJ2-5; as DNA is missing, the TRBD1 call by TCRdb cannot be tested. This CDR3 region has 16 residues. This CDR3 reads CASKGQGVSPQETQYF.

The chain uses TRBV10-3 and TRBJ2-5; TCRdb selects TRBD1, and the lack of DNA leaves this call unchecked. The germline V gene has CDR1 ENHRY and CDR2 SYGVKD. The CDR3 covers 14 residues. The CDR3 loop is CAISGGQNQETQYF.

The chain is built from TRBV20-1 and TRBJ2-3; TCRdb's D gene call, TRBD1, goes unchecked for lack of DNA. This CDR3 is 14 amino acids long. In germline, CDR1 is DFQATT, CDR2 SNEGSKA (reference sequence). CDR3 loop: CSAREQGASDTQYF.

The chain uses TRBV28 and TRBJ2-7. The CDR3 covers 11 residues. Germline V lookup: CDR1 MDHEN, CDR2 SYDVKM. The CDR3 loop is CASSGTSEQYF.

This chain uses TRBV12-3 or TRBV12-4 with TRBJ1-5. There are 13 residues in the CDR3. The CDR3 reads CASSTRRDQPQHF.

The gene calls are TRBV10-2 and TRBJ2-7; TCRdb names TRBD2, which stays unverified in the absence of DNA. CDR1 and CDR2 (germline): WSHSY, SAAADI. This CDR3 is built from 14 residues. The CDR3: CASSGTRPSYEQYF.

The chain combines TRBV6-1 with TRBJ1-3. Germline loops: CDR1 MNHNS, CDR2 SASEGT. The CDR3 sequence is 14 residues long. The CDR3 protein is CASMKGEGGNTIYF.